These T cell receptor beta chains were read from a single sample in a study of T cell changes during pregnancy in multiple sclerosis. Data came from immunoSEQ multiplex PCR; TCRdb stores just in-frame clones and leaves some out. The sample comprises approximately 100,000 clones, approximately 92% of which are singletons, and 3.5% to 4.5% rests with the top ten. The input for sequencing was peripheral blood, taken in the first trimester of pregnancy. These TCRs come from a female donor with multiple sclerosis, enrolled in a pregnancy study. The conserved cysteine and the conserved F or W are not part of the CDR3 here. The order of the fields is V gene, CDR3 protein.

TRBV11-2,ASSLDFTDTQY
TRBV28,ASSLGGHGASGANVLT
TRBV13,ASSLAGGLYNEQF
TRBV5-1,ASSFGTIATLTNYGYT
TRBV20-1,SARPDGYT
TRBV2,ASSGRQGGGNQPQH
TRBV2,ASSGQGANEKLF
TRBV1,TSSLRAAVDALWDQPQH
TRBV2,ASSEGETAHSTDTQY
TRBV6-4,ASSSEGGSGTQY
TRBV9,ASSRDRATEAF
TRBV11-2,ASSWDPSRELDTEAF
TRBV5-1,ASSPSRGGYGYT
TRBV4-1,ASSQDLHLAGEVAYEQY
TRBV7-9,ASSLAQGMDYGYT
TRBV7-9,ASSLIGRDTDSYEQY
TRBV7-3,ASSLGGPLH
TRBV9,ASSVTGGKQF
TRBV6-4,ASSRTDRGYDNSPLH
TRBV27,ASSHGQGSEQY
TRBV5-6,ASSPGQMNTEAF
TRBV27,ASSSPMGLAGGEQF
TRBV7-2,ASSKGTGWAEAF
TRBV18,ASSPPVPGRNTIY
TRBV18,ASLGRAGDDTGELF
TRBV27,ASSLTGGYQPQH
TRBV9,ASSPRTGDYEQY
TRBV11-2,ASSLDRDNSPLH
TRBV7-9,ASSVQGAGYGYT
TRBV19,ATLHTGELF
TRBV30,AWRLAGGSNQPQH
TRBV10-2,ASIKTLLGGETQY
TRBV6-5,ASSSFRGGNTIY
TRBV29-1,SVEWDPGQSTDTQY
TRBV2,ASSEALGGLGFFDEQY
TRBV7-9,ASTSLWNTGELF
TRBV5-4,ASSLTVSNEKLF
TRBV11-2,ASSQGTFTNYGYT
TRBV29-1,SVVVTEAF
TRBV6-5,ASSPQGASQPQH
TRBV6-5,ASSYSKSLGGNTQY